This TCR beta chain emerged from a study of blood T cell repertoires in COVID-19. Germline CDR1 and CDR2: SEHNR and FQNEAQ (reference sequence). Trimming removed 1 base from V and 5 bases from J; junction bases left unmatched: 10. The CDR3 runs 16 residues. The table came from immunoSEQ multiplex PCR; TCRdb's copy has only in-frame clones and leaves some out. The top ten hold 35% to 45% of the sample, which has 90,000 to 100,000 clones, around 84% seen once. The specimen sequenced was peripheral blood. The sequence was obtained from an elderly man with acute or convalescent COVID-19. The chain joins TRBV7-9 to TRBJ2-5, with TRBD2 matching over 7 bases. The CDR3 DNA reads TGTGCCAGCAGCTTAGGCGGGCTAGCGGTCGGGGAGACCCAGTACTTC. Its protein product is CASSLGGLAVGETQYF.